The TCR beta chain under discussion was sequenced for a study of cytomegalovirus exposure and HLA in healthy donors. Primers included in the PCR were 60 Vbeta and 13 Jbeta primers. Some clones are missing from TCRdb's copy, which holds only in-frame ones; the method was immunoSEQ multiplex PCR. Counted here are 110,000 or so clones, over 55% occurring once; the ten biggest clones make up roughly 8.3%. Sequencing used PBMCs. The origin of this receptor is a man aged 18 to 30 in good health and CMV-seropositive.

The CDR3 DNA follows: TGTGCAGCGACAGGGGACCTCATCGCCGGGGAGCTGTTTTTT. This encodes CAATGDLIAGELFF. The V and J genes are TRBV5-4 and TRBJ2-2, with 8 positions matching TRBD1. CDR3 length equals 14 residues. Germline lookup yields CDR1 SGHNT and CDR2 YYREEE (reference sequence).